This TCR beta chain was sequenced during a study of technical replicates of blood from several donors. TCRdb keeps only in-frame clones here, not all; method: immunoSEQ multiplex PCR. The profile shows some 82,000 clones, roughly 97% of them singletons. The sample was T cells isolated from PBMCs. This TCR was sampled from a human donor in good health.

CDR3 sequence: CASSLGGQNYGYTF. The CDR3 region has the DNA TGTGCCAGCAGCTTAGGGGGACAGAACTATGGCTACACCTTC. This sequence joins TRBV7-9 and TRBJ1-2; 7 positions agree with TRBD1. V shed 1 base and J 2 bases; nucleotides not matched to a gene: 1. Germline loops: CDR1 SEHNR, CDR2 FQNEAQ (reference sequence). The CDR3 is 14 amino acids.